These 26 T cell receptor beta chains came from one sample sequenced in a study of PD-1 blockade in mismatch repair-deficient tumors. The data were produced by immunoSEQ multiplex PCR, yet TCRdb's version contains in-frame clones alone and is incomplete. The sample carries about 51,000 clones, approximately 78% recorded once. Sequenced here: peripheral blood, sampled 4 weeks after starting pembrolizumab. The receptors derive from an adult with mismatch repair-deficient cancer.

The rearrangement links TRBV9 to TRBJ2-3; 12 nucleotides line up with TRBD2. Trimming at V came to 4 bases and at J to 5 bases, leaving 2 bases not matched to a gene. The CDR3 is 14 amino acids. CDR1 is SGDLS, CDR2 YYNGEE, per germline. The CDR3 loop is CASSPSGRGDTQYF. CDR3 nucleotides: TGTGCCAGCAGCCCTAGCGGGAGGGGAGATACGCAGTATTTT. The variable domain in full, completed from reference TRBV9 and TRBJ2-3, reads DSGVTQTPKHLITATGQRVTLRCSPRSGDLSVYWYQQSLDQGLQFLIQYYNGEERAKGNILERFSAQQFPDLHSELNLSSLELGDSALYFCASSPSGRGDTQYFGPGTRLTVL.

The chain combines TRBV19 with TRBJ2-1; TRBD1 is a possible D gene (6 bases). The V gene lost 6 bases and the J gene lost 3 bases, with 9 bases spanning the gap. This CDR3 region has 13 residues. The V gene's germline CDR1 is LNHDA and CDR2 SQIVND (reference sequence). The DNA for the CDR3 is TGTGCCAGTAGCAAGGGGGACTACAATGAGCAGTTCTTC. Residues: CASSKGDYNEQFF.

The table lists this clone with a count of one. The chain joins TRBV21-1 to TRBJ2-5; the DNA was not compared with TRBD2, the D call given in the table. TRBV21-1 is a pseudogene segment. CDR3 length: 20 amino acids. The CDR3 region is CASSKGGETGKQRLQETQYF. Here the CDR3 DNA reads TGTGCCAGCAGCAAGGGAGGGGAAACCGGGAAACAAAGACTCCAAGAGACCCAGTACTTC.

This chain connects TRBV19 to TRBJ2-7; tentatively, D is TRBD2 (5 bases). Trimming removed 3 bases from V and 0 bases from J, with 9 bases in between. The V gene's germline CDR1 is LNHDA and CDR2 SQIVND (reference sequence). The CDR3 is 14 amino acids. CDR3 region: CASSMRAASYEQYF. DNA for the CDR3: TGTGCCAGTAGTATGAGAGCGGCCTCCTACGAGCAGTACTTC.

The V and J genes are TRBV19 and TRBJ2-2, with D perhaps matching TRBD1 (6 bases). The CDR3 covers 13 residues. The germline CDR1 and CDR2 sequences are LNHDA and SQIVND (reference sequence). Trimming shortened V by 11 bases and J by 4 bases, and 14 bases separated the two germline ends. The CDR3 DNA reads TGTGCCTGTACAGGGTACGGCACCGGGGAGCTGTTTTTT. Amino acids: CACTGYGTGELFF.

This clone was observed a handful of times. The CDR3 region is CASWDPLGTYEQYF. The CDR3 nucleotides are TGCGCCAGCTGGGACCCCTTGGGGACCTACGAGCAGTACTTC. This chain links TRBV5-1 with TRBJ2-7, with D perhaps matching TRBD1 or TRBD2 (5 bases each). Germline V gene data show CDR1 as SGHRS and CDR2 as YFSETQ. Trimming removed 7 bases from V and 2 bases from J, with 16 bases in between. The CDR3 consists of 14 residues.

The chain combines TRBV19 with TRBJ1-5; D may be TRBD1 (6 bases). The CDR3 length is 14 residues. The germline CDR1 and CDR2 sequences are LNHDA and SQIVND (reference sequence). The ends were cut back, 7 bases at V and 7 bases at J, with 17 bases in the middle. This chain's CDR3 is CASIGDNPGQPQHF. CDR3 coding DNA: TGTGCCAGTATAGGGGACAACCCGGGGCAGCCCCAGCATTTT.

The sample holds one count of this clone. J is TRBJ2-2 and V is TRBV5-1; D is possibly TRBD2 (6 bases). Germline V lookup: CDR1 SGHRS, CDR2 YFSETQ. This CDR3 has 16 amino acids. V shed 0 bases and J shed 2 bases, with 11 bases lying between them. The DNA for the CDR3 is TGCGCCAGCAGCTTGGGGGGGGACCTAAACACCGGGGAGCTGTTTTTT. Translation: CASSLGGDLNTGELFF.

This clone was detected a few times. V gene TRBV18 combines with J gene TRBJ1-1; a possible D gene is TRBD1 (6 bases). CDR3 length: 10 amino acids. Trimming removed 8 bases from V and 5 bases from J, with 6 bases in between. Germline CDR1 and CDR2: KGHSH and LQKENI. DNA of the CDR3: TGTGCCAGCGGACAGACTGAAGCTTTCTTT. As protein: CASGQTEAFF.

This clone was seen more than once but under ten times. This chain uses TRBV2 with TRBJ2-1, with 12 bases matching TRBD2. This CDR3 contains 16 residues. The ends lost 7 bases at V and 4 bases at J; junction bases unmatched: 8. Per germline, CDR1 SNHLY and CDR2 FYNNEI. Written as DNA, the CDR3 is TGTGCCAGCACCGAAGGTGGACTAGCGGGGTACAATGAGCAGTTCTTC. As protein: CASTEGGLAGYNEQFF.

This clone was seen once. This chain joins TRBV4-1 and TRBJ2-7, with D possibly TRBD1 on 6 matching bases. CDR1 is MGHRA and CDR2 is YSYEKL in the germline V gene. CDR3 length equals 16 residues. The ends were cut back, 2 bases at V and 0 bases at J, with 14 bases in the middle. CDR3 amino acids: CASSQRTGQFSYEQYF. CDR3 nucleotides: TGCGCCAGCAGCCAACGTACAGGGCAATTCTCCTACGAGCAGTACTTC.

In its sample, this clone is medium-sized. The chain combines TRBV28 with TRBJ2-1; TRBD2 is a possible D gene (6 bases). The CDR3 covers 12 residues. V was shortened by 7 bases and J by 11 bases, with 15 bases between the two germline ends. Germline V gives CDR1 MDHEN, CDR2 SYDVKM. The CDR3 here is CASTPPRGKQFF. The DNA of the CDR3 is TGTGCCAGCACCCCGCCGCGCGGGAAGCAGTTCTTC.

A few counts support this clone. The chain combines TRBV2 with TRBJ2-1, with a possible D match to TRBD2 (5 bases). CDR1 and CDR2 (germline): SNHLY, FYNNEI. The CDR3 totals 13 residues. Trimming shortened V by 7 bases and J by 4 bases, and 11 bases separated the two germline ends. The CDR3 DNA is TGTGCCAGCATCGTTAGCGAGTACAATGAGCAGTTCTTC. This codes for CASIVSEYNEQFF.

This chain connects TRBV7-2 to TRBJ1-1, with D uncertain. V was clipped by 1 base and J by 3 bases, with 9 bases between them. CDR3 size: 14 residues. Germline V gene sequence: CDR1 SGHTA, CDR2 FQGNSA. The CDR3 region is CASSLVLLDTEAFF. CDR3 nucleotides: TGTGCCAGCAGCTTAGTTTTACTGGACACTGAAGCTTTCTTT.

The CDR3 reads CASSIIQAGNTIYF. DNA for the CDR3: TGTGCCAGTAGTATAATCCAGGCTGGAAACACCATATATTTT. The genes are TRBV19 and TRBJ1-3, with no clear D. CDR3 length: 14 residues. Trimming removed 2 bases from V and 2 bases from J, with 7 bases in between. CDR1 is LNHDA and CDR2 is SQIVND in the germline V gene (reference sequence).

J is TRBJ2-1 and V is TRBV7-9, with TRBD2 matching 16 bases. Germline CDR1 SEHNR, CDR2 FQNEAQ (reference sequence). The CDR3 loop spans 17 amino acids. The V gene end was trimmed by 6 bases and the J gene end by 6 bases; junction bases not matched to a gene: 8. The CDR3 region has the DNA TGTGCCAGCAGTTTTACCGGGACTAGCGGGAGGGGCAATGAGCAGTTCTTC. It codes for CASSFTGTSGRGNEQFF.

The chain joins TRBV28 to TRBJ1-1; possibly TRBD1 for D (6 bases). V was clipped by 6 bases and J by 4 bases, with 15 bases between them. This CDR3 comprises 14 residues. Germline V gives CDR1 MDHEN, CDR2 SYDVKM. The CDR3 spells CASRPPGGGTEAFF. The CDR3 DNA reads as TGTGCCAGCAGGCCCCCGGGGGGCGGCACTGAAGCTTTCTTT.

The chain recombines TRBV29-1 with TRBJ2-5; D gene unclear. Germline CDR1 is SQVTM and CDR2 is ANQGSEA. The length of the CDR3 is 13 residues. V was trimmed by 6 bases and J by 2 bases, leaving 13 bases between them. CDR3 amino acids: CSVPEPAQETQYF. The CDR3 nucleotides read TGCAGCGTCCCGGAGCCGGCTCAAGAGACCCAGTACTTC.

This clone was recorded only once. V gene TRBV5-6 combines with J gene TRBJ2-1; 7 bases map to TRBD2. The J segment lost 7 bases and the V segment lost 2 bases, leaving 6 bases of the junction unmatched. Germline CDR1 is SGHDT and CDR2 is YYEEEE. This CDR3 contains 14 residues. CDR3 sequence: CASSFGGSLNEQFF. CDR3 nucleotides: TGTGCCAGCAGCTTCGGCGGGAGCCTAAATGAGCAGTTCTTC.

This clone was recorded a few times. The genes are TRBV5-6 and TRBJ1-5; D remains unclear. The germline V gene has CDR1 SGHDT and CDR2 YYEEEE. Deletions cut 0 bases from V and 7 bases from J, with 8 bases between. CDR3 length: 13 amino acids. The CDR3 sequence is CASSLGVLQPQHF. The CDR3 DNA follows: TGTGCCAGCAGCTTGGGGGTGTTGCAGCCCCAGCATTTT.

Notes on this clone: One junction end does not reproduce the germline sequence, and a read error may be involved. This chain links TRBV6-5 with TRBJ1-2; D is unclear. The CDR3 extends over 12 amino acids. The germline CDR1 and CDR2 sequences are MNHEY and SVGAGI. As DNA, the CDR3 is TGTGCCAGCAGTTACTCGGACGGTGGCCACACCTTC. Amino acids: CASSYSDGGHTF.

This clone came up once. The chain links TRBV6-5 to TRBJ1-1; D possibly corresponds to TRBD1 (5 bases). The V end was cut by 0 bases, the J end by 3 bases, with 11 bases between. The length of the CDR3 is 15 residues. Germline CDR1 is MNHEY and CDR2 is SVGAGI. CDR3 nucleotides: TGTGCCAGCAGTTACTCTTTGGGGGGGTACACTGAAGCTTTCTTT. Encoded protein: CASSYSLGGYTEAFF.

The CDR3 here is CASSSTGTGTGELFF. In nucleotides, the CDR3 is TGTGCCAGCAGTTCCACCGGGACAGGCACCGGGGAGCTGTTTTTT. V gene TRBV2 combines with J gene TRBJ2-2; 8 bases line up with TRBD1. Trimming took 5 bases from V and 4 from J; bases not matched to a gene: 6. The CDR3 runs 15 residues. Germline CDR1 SNHLY, CDR2 FYNNEI. Based on the CDR3 plus reference TRBV2 and TRBJ2-2, the full variable domain is EPEVTQTPSHQVTQMGQEVILRCVPISNHLYFYWYRQILGQKVEFLVSFYNNEISEKSEIFDDQFSVERPDGSNFTLKIRSTKLEDSAMYFCASSSTGTGTGELFFGEGSRLTVL.

The chain has TRBV27 and TRBJ2-3; TRBD2 aligns across 7 bases. The germline V gene encodes CDR1 MNHEY and CDR2 SMNVEV (reference sequence). J was trimmed by 4 bases and V by 6 bases; bases with no gene match: 16. CDR3 length: 17 residues. The CDR3 region has the DNA TGTGCCAGCAGCGAGACTAGCCTCGTCATCTTCCCAGATACGCAGTATTTT. Its translation: CASSETSLVIFPDTQYF.

The J gene is TRBJ1-4, the V gene TRBV27; 9 nucleotides align to TRBD1. Germline V CDR1 and CDR2: MNHEY, SMNVEV (reference sequence). Trimming removed 5 bases from V and 8 bases from J; junction bases left unmatched: 15. The CDR3 runs 17 residues. CDR3 nucleotide sequence: TGTGCCAGCAGTCCAACCCATCGGACAGGGGTTTGGGAAAAACTGTTTTTT. This translates into CASSPTHRTGVWEKLFF.

The table lists this clone with a few counts. The chain uses TRBV6-5 and TRBJ2-5; TRBD2 aligns across 9 bases. From germline, CDR1 is MNHEY and CDR2 SVGAGI. This CDR3 comprises 15 residues. With V trimmed by 6 bases and J by 5 bases, 10 bases remained unmatched. CDR3 sequence reads: CASRPLLAGGETQYF. CDR3 nucleotides: TGTGCCAGCAGACCTCTCCTCGCGGGAGGGGAGACCCAGTACTTC.